The clone carrying this TCR beta chain has a single count. Random hexamers were used to reverse transcribe an amount of about 0.45 to 1 ug RNA. From the immunoSEQ multiplex PCR reads, TCRdb called clonotypes with MiXCR, one entry per CDR3 protein. The table lists about 19,000 distinct CDR3 sequences, approximately 96% of them singletons, with around 0.21% in the top ten. The sample is drawn from a study of CD8 T cells in Susac syndrome. Germline V gene lookup returns CDR1 MDHEN and CDR2 SYDVKM. V was pared by 7 bases and J by 4 bases, with 23 bases of the junction left unmatched. The CDR3 loop spans 20 amino acids.

Sequenced: CD8+ T cells from PBMCs. This sequence originates from a human donor in good health. The chain joins TRBV28 to TRBJ2-7; 12 positions match TRBD2. This chain's CDR3 is CASTHRTNYLAGGLSYEQYF. As DNA, the CDR3 is TGTGCCAGCACCCACAGGACCAACTATCTAGCGGGAGGGCTCTCTTACGAGCAGTACTTC.